This record concerns one T cell receptor delta chain sequence. The target antigen is unknown. The data derive from a study of Vδ1+ human thymocytes. Alphabeta T cells were depleted, then CD3+ Vdelta1+ Vdelta2- thymocytes were FACS-sorted. Findings and limits, study-wide: Highly polyclonal TRG and TRD repertoires with Gaussian CDR3 length distributions appeared in thymus. Unlike peripheral blood Vdelta1+ controls, thymic delta-chain sequences included 20% to 25% Vdelta2 and few Vdelta3.

Trimming cost V 7 bases and J 4 bases; bases outside gene matches: 14. The CDR3 extends over 17 amino acids. The germline V gene has CDR1 TSWWSYY and CDR2 QGS. Sequences come from RNA converted to cDNA by reverse transcription. Pooled V-gene forward primers with one constant-region reverse primer generated the CDR3 amplicons by multiplex PCR. TCRdb re-processed the multiplex PCR reads via CATT. The sample has about 54,000 delta-chain clones, 15% to 20% seen once. The source is a boy under two years old who had congenital heart surgery. What was sequenced was Vdelta1+ gamma-delta thymocytes from the thymus. The sample's subset: FACS-sorted CD3+ TCRalphabeta- TCRVdelta1+ TCRVdelta2- thymocytes. The chain joins TRDV1 to TRDJ1, with 11 positions matching TRDD3. CDR3: CALVLSRRWGILDKLIF. Here the CDR3 DNA reads TGTGCTCTTGTGCTATCTAGGCGCTGGGGGATACTCGATAAACTCATCTTT.